The 16 T cell receptor beta chains below were found in one sample sequenced in a study of shared T cell receptors in the human thymus. TCRdb's table, derived via immunoSEQ multiplex PCR, lists solely in-frame clones and lacks some. This sample has about 710,000 clones, with more than 70% found just once. These data were likewise used in another study, on human thymus T cells.

The sequenced material came from thymocytes. These receptors all come from a boy under three years old with a congenital heart defect.

Remarks on this clone: Other nucleotide sequences in the sample specify the same CDR3. J is TRBJ1-1 and V is TRBV27, with D perhaps TRBD1 (6 bases). From germline, CDR1 is MNHEY and CDR2 SMNVEV (reference sequence). The CDR3 runs 14 residues. Trimming removed 5 bases at V and 0 bases at J, with 10 bases between. The CDR3 DNA reads TGTGCCAGCAGTAGAACAGGGATGAACACTGAAGCTTTCTTT. Encoded protein: CASSRTGMNTEAFF.

Concerning this clone itself: A read error may produce the germline difference seen at one junction end. The genes are TRBV7-9 and TRBJ1-2, with a tentative D call TRBD1 (5 bases). The CDR3 spans 9 residues. Germline CDR1 and CDR2: SEHNR and FQNEAQ (reference sequence). CDR3 sequence reads: CASSLEGLF. In DNA form, the CDR3 reads TGTGCCAGCAGCTTAGAGGGGCTCTTC. The full variable domain, with the rest looked up from reference TRBV7-9 and TRBJ1-2, is DTGVSQNPRHKITKRGQNVTFRCDPISEHNRLYWYRQTLGQGPEFLTYFQNEAQLEKSRLLSDRFSAERPKGSFSTLEIQRTEQGDSAMYLCASSLEGLFGSGTRLTVV.

The genes are TRBV6-5 and TRBJ1-3; no clear D gene. Germline values: CDR1 MNHEY, CDR2 SVGAGI. This CDR3 region has 15 residues. V gave up 3 bases and J gave up 3 bases, with 12 bases separating them. The CDR3 sequence: CASSYWSGLGNTIYF. The CDR3 coding sequence is TGTGCCAGCAGTTATTGGTCTGGACTTGGAAACACCATATATTTT.

The V and J genes are TRBV10-2 and TRBJ2-1, with TRBD1 identical over 7 bases. J gave up 0 bases and V 7 bases, and 9 bases lay outside the gene matches. The CDR3 covers 16 residues. The germline gives CDR1 WSHSY, CDR2 SAAADI. CDR3 amino acids: CASINGNRGSYNEQFF. In DNA form, the CDR3 reads TGCGCCAGCATAAATGGGAACAGGGGCTCCTACAATGAGCAGTTCTTC.

J is TRBJ1-2 and V is TRBV6-1; TRBD1 matches at 10 bases. V gave up 4 bases and J gave up 4 bases; unmatched junction bases: 6. The CDR3 has 15 amino acids. Germline lookup yields CDR1 MNHNS and CDR2 SASEGT. CDR3: CASSVAGTGAYGYTF. The CDR3 bases are TGTGCCAGCAGTGTCGCGGGGACAGGGGCCTATGGCTACACCTTC.

This chain joins TRBV4-1 and TRBJ1-6; D unclear. The CDR3 has 17 residues. CDR1 MGHRA and CDR2 YSYEKL come from the germline V gene. Trimming left V 0 bases short and J 7 bases short, with 16 bases between. CDR3 amino acids: CASSQDQIHRRNSPLHF. The CDR3 DNA reads as TGCGCCAGCAGCCAAGATCAAATCCATAGGCGGAATTCACCCCTCCACTTT.

CDR3: CASSQDVIYEQYF. The CDR3 nucleotides read TGCGCCAGCAGCCAAGATGTCATCTACGAGCAGTACTTC. The gene calls are TRBV4-1 and TRBJ2-7; the D is unclear. The CDR3 extends over 13 amino acids. Germline V gene data show CDR1 as MGHRA and CDR2 as YSYEKL. V lost 0 bases, J lost 3 bases, and 6 bases lay in between.

In its sample, this clone was seen a few times. This rearrangement joins TRBV5-1 to TRBJ1-1; 9 bases are shared with TRBD1. CDR1 and CDR2 from the germline V gene are SGHRS and YFSETQ. The CDR3 length is 13 residues. The J segment lost 7 bases and the V segment lost 3 bases, leaving 4 bases of the junction unmatched. The CDR3 nucleotides are TGCGCCAGCAGCTATGGACAGGGGTATGAAGCTTTCTTT. Translating it yields CASSYGQGYEAFF.

The rearrangement links TRBV18 to TRBJ2-6, with a weak D call TRBD1 (5 bases). V gave up 3 bases and J gave up 0 bases, with 18 bases separating them. CDR3 length: 19 amino acids. Germline V CDR1 and CDR2: KGHSH, LQKENI. The CDR3 loop reads CASSPKMGKTGSGANVLTF. In nucleotides, the CDR3 is TGTGCCAGCTCACCTAAGATGGGTAAAACAGGCTCTGGGGCCAACGTCCTGACTTTC.

This clone was detected only a few times. V usage is TRBV28 and J usage is TRBJ1-1; 8 nucleotides agree with TRBD1. After removal of 3 bases from V and 3 bases from J, the junction contained 3 bases not matched to a gene. This CDR3 contains 14 residues. Germline V gives CDR1 MDHEN, CDR2 SYDVKM. The CDR3 spells CASSFKDRDTEAFF. The CDR3 DNA is TGTGCCAGCAGTTTCAAGGACAGGGACACTGAAGCTTTCTTT.

This clone was counted only a few times. The rearrangement links TRBV6-5 to TRBJ1-5, with 7 bases identical to TRBD1. Germline-derived CDR1 and CDR2 are MNHEY and SVGAGI. The length of the CDR3 is 14 residues. V lost 6 bases, J lost 0 bases, and 2 bases stayed unmatched. Here the CDR3 DNA reads TGTGCCAGCAGCTGGGACAGTAGCAATCAGCCCCAGCATTTT. Translation gives CASSWDSSNQPQHF.

The chain couples TRBV5-1 to TRBJ2-3; 10 nucleotides agree with TRBD2. In germline, CDR1 is SGHRS, CDR2 YFSETQ. The CDR3 totals 17 residues. The V segment lost 0 bases and the J segment 0 bases; nucleotides outside the gene matches: 4. The CDR3 nucleotides read TGCGCCAGCAGCTTGGCTAGCGGGGGAACTAGCACAGATACGCAGTATTTT. It specifies CASSLASGGTSTDTQYF.

This rearrangement joins TRBV7-9 to TRBJ1-2; weak D call: TRBD1 (5 bases). This CDR3 region has 14 residues. CDR1 SEHNR and CDR2 FQNEAQ come from the germline V gene (reference sequence). V was trimmed by 1 base and J by 7 bases, leaving 13 bases between them. CDR3 region: CASSLGQGHIGYTF. The CDR3 coding sequence is TGTGCCAGCAGCTTAGGGCAGGGCCATATTGGCTACACCTTC.

The DNA of the CDR3 is TGTGCCAGCACCCCTAGGGGGTTCTCTGGGGCCAACGTCCTGACTTTC. This codes for CASTPRGFSGANVLTF. The chain links TRBV5-8 to TRBJ2-6; D may be TRBD1 (6 bases). The germline gives CDR1 SGHTS, CDR2 YDEGEE. Trimming stripped 6 bases from V and 0 bases from J, with 13 bases between. The CDR3 has 16 amino acids.

V gene TRBV27 combines with J gene TRBJ2-1; weak D call: TRBD2 (5 bases). CDR1 and CDR2 (germline): MNHEY, SMNVEV (reference sequence). The CDR3 is 15 residues long. Deletions cut 5 bases from V and 2 bases from J, with 13 bases between. CDR3 amino acids: CASSRGISPYNEQFF. In nucleotides, the CDR3 is TGTGCCAGCAGTAGAGGGATTTCTCCCTACAATGAGCAGTTCTTC.

The chain has TRBV5-6 and TRBJ2-5; 9 positions agree with TRBD2. The trim removed 4 bases at V and 6 bases at J, leaving 7 bases unmatched. CDR1 SGHDT and CDR2 YYEEEE come from the germline V gene. The CDR3 contains 14 residues. The CDR3 DNA is TGTGCCAGCAGCCATATAGCGGGGGATCAGACCCAGTACTTC. Its protein product is CASSHIAGDQTQYF. The full variable domain, completed using reference TRBV5-6 and TRBJ2-5, is DAGVTQSPTHLIKTRGQQVTLRCSPKSGHDTVSWYQQALGQGPQFIFQYYEEEERQRGNFPDRFSGHQFPNYSSELNVNALLLGDSALYLCASSHIAGDQTQYFGPGTRLLVL.